The 32 T cell receptor beta chains presented below share a single source sample, sequenced in a study of OX40 agonist ivuxolimab in advanced cancers. Clones were sequenced by immunoSEQ multiplex PCR, and TCRdb holds only the in-frame ones, with some missing. The sample records roughly 46,000 clones, approximately 88% being singletons. This specimen consisted of CD4+ or CD8+ T cells sorted from blood, obtained in a trial of the OX40 agonist ivuxolimab. Receptor source: an adult with an advanced solid tumor such as melanoma, head and neck, liver or kidney cancer.

The chain joins TRBV4-3 to TRBJ2-1, with 12 positions matching TRBD1. V lost 5 bases to trimming and J lost 8 bases; unmatched junction nucleotides: 4. Germline CDR1 LGHNA, CDR2 YSLEER. The CDR3 runs 14 residues. CDR3 amino acids: CASSTGTGGHEQFF. CDR3 DNA: TGCGCCAGCAGCACCGGGACAGGGGGCCATGAGCAGTTCTTC.

The chain couples TRBV19 to TRBJ2-7, with 12 bases identical to TRBD2. Germline V lookup: CDR1 LNHDA, CDR2 SQIVND (reference sequence). Trimming cost V 2 bases and J 2 bases; bases outside gene matches: 4. CDR3 length equals 16 residues. The CDR3 region is CASSIRLAGETYEQYF. CDR3 sequence (DNA): TGTGCCAGTAGTATAAGACTAGCGGGAGAGACCTACGAGCAGTACTTC.

J is TRBJ1-5 and V is TRBV9; D uncertain. Germline CDR1 is SGDLS and CDR2 is YYNGEE. The CDR3 is made up of 15 amino acids. V lost 4 bases to trimming and J lost 3 bases, with 14 bases between them. The CDR3, as DNA: TGTGCCAGCAGCCCCCGGGGAGCGGACAATCAGCCCCAGCATTTT. This translates into CASSPRGADNQPQHF.

This chain joins TRBV2 and TRBJ2-5, with D perhaps TRBD1 (5 bases). CDR3 length equals 14 residues. V lost 4 bases, J lost 1 base, and 10 bases lay in between. Germline lookup yields CDR1 SNHLY and CDR2 FYNNEI. CDR3 loop: CASSAGRAQETQYF. CDR3 nucleotide sequence: TGTGCCAGCAGTGCTGGCAGGGCCCAAGAGACCCAGTACTTC.

CDR3 sequence reads: CASSLGARLEQFF. CDR3 DNA sequence: TGTGCCAGCAGTTTAGGTGCCCGCCTTGAGCAGTTCTTC. This sequence joins TRBV28 and TRBJ2-1; D is undetermined. This CDR3 region has 13 residues. V was pared by 2 bases and J by 9 bases, with 11 bases between. Germline V gene lookup returns CDR1 MDHEN and CDR2 SYDVKM.

V is TRBV30 and J is TRBJ2-1, with D perhaps TRBD2 (5 bases). Germline V gene data show CDR1 as GTSNPN and CDR2 as SVGIG (reference sequence). The CDR3 totals 13 residues. In DNA, the CDR3 is TGTGCTTTTACTAGAGCGGTAGCAGGTGAGCAGTTCTTC. Its protein is CAFTRAVAGEQFF. The complete variable domain, with remaining parts taken from reference TRBV30 and TRBJ2-1, reads SQTIHQWPATLVQPVGSPLSLECTVEGTSNPNLYWYRQAAGRGLQLLFYSVGIGQISSEVPQNLSASRPQDRQFILSSKKLLLSDSGFYLCAFTRAVAGEQFFGPGTRLTVL.

This chain joins TRBV11-2 and TRBJ2-5; unclear D gene. Germline V gives CDR1 SGHAT, CDR2 FQNNGV. V lost 4 bases and J 5 bases, leaving 8 bases between the germline ends. The CDR3 is 12 residues long. The CDR3 here is CASSYLGETQYF. The CDR3 DNA follows: TGTGCCAGCAGCTACCTCGGTGAGACCCAGTACTTC.

The rearrangement uses TRBV5-1 and TRBJ2-1; no clear D. Germline V gives CDR1 SGHRS, CDR2 YFSETQ. The CDR3 sequence is 12 residues long. V dropped 0 bases and J dropped 10 bases, with 8 bases sitting between them. The chain's CDR3 is CASSLAGGEQFF. The CDR3 DNA follows: TGCGCCAGCAGCTTGGCAGGCGGCGAGCAGTTCTTC.

The chain combines TRBV19 with TRBJ2-5, with 7 bases that match TRBD1. The CDR3 is made up of 15 amino acids. After removal of 5 bases from V and 4 bases from J, the junction contained 10 bases not matched to a gene. Germline CDR1 reads LNHDA; CDR2 reads SQIVND (reference sequence). The CDR3 sequence is CASSPTGQAPETQYF. The CDR3 region has the DNA TGTGCCAGTAGTCCTACTGGACAGGCCCCAGAGACCCAGTACTTC.

The genes are TRBV7-9 and TRBJ1-4; no reliable D call. V lost 5 bases and J lost 3, with 10 bases in between. Germline assignment: CDR1 SEHNR and CDR2 FQNEAQ (reference sequence). This CDR3 is 14 amino acids long. The CDR3 DNA sequence: TGTGCCAGCAGCAAGACAATGGCTAATGAAAAACTGTTTTTT. Translating it yields CASSKTMANEKLFF.

The table lists this clone with a few counts. The chain links TRBV30 to TRBJ1-1; a weak D match, TRBD1 (5 bases). The CDR3 runs 14 residues. Germline loops: CDR1 GTSNPN, CDR2 SVGIG (reference sequence). V was pared by 5 bases and J by 5 bases, with 18 bases between. The CDR3 sequence is CAWGRRPEGTEAFF. As DNA, the CDR3 is TGTGCCTGGGGTCGAAGGCCCGAGGGGACTGAAGCTTTCTTT.

V gene TRBV18 combines with J gene TRBJ2-7, with 12 bases that match TRBD1. V shed 3 bases, J shed 0 bases, and the junction held 0 bases outside the gene matches. The germline V gene has CDR1 KGHSH and CDR2 LQKENI. This CDR3 spans 15 amino acids. The CDR3 DNA is TGTGCCAGCTCACCGGGACAGGGGGCCTCCTACGAGCAGTACTTC. This sequence encodes CASSPGQGASYEQYF.

As regards this clone: Compared with germline, one end of the junction differs, possibly owing to a read error. DNA of the CDR3: TGTGCCAGCAACTTATTCGGCGTGACAGGGGGCTTTGACGAGCAGTACTTC. This gives the protein CASNLFGVTGGFDEQYF. The rearrangement links TRBV7-8 to TRBJ2-7; TRBD1 matches at 10 bases. Germline V lookup: CDR1 SGHVS, CDR2 FQNEAQ. The CDR3 runs 17 residues. Based on the CDR3 plus reference TRBV7-8 and TRBJ2-7, the full variable domain is GAGVSQSPRYKVAKRGQDVALRCDPISGHVSLFWYQQALGQGPEFLTYFQNEAQLDKSGLPSDRFFAERPEGSVSTLKIQRTQQEDSAVYLCASNLFGVTGGFDEQYFGPGTRLTVT.

The chain uses TRBV6-5 and TRBJ1-4; 7 bases agree with TRBD1. J gave up 3 bases and V 6 bases, and 4 bases lay outside the gene matches. The CDR3 spans 14 residues. The germline V gene has CDR1 MNHEY and CDR2 SVGAGI. CDR3 DNA: TGTGCCAGCAGGCCACAGGGGTCTAATGAAAAACTGTTTTTT. It specifies CASRPQGSNEKLFF.

The chain recombines TRBV6-1 with TRBJ2-5; TRBD2 agrees at 10 bases. The CDR3 contains 16 residues. The J segment lost 5 bases and the V segment lost 2 bases, leaving 8 bases of the junction unmatched. The germline CDR1 and CDR2 sequences are MNHNS and SASEGT. CDR3 DNA sequence: TGTGCCAGCAGTGAATGGTCTAGCGGGAGTTTGGAGACCCAGTACTTC. Translating it yields CASSEWSSGSLETQYF.

The rearrangement joins TRBV5-1 to TRBJ2-3; possibly TRBD2 for D (6 bases). This CDR3 is 17 amino acids long. V gave up 0 bases and J gave up 1 base, with 15 bases separating them. The germline CDR1 and CDR2 sequences are SGHRS and YFSETQ. The CDR3 DNA reads as TGCGCCAGCAGCTTGGAACTTCGCGGGACCGGCACAGATACGCAGTATTTT. It encodes CASSLELRGTGTDTQYF.

V and J are TRBV25-1 and TRBJ2-2; 7 bases are shared with TRBD1. Germline V lookup: CDR1 MGHDK, CDR2 SYGVNS. Losses at the gene ends were 5 bases for V and 7 bases for J; bases not matched to a gene: 4. The length of the CDR3 is 13 residues. In nucleotides, the CDR3 is TGTGCCAGCAGTCTACAGGGGTACGGGGAGCTGTTTTTT. Translated: CASSLQGYGELFF. The variable domain in full, with the rest retrieved from reference TRBV25-1 and TRBJ2-2, is EADIYQTPRYLVIGTGKKITLECSQTMGHDKMYWYQQDPGMELHLIHYSYGVNSTEKGDLSSESTVSRIRTEHFPLTLESARPSHTSQYLCASSLQGYGELFFGEGSRLTVL.

V is TRBV2 and J is TRBJ2-7; 8 bases fit TRBD1. Looked up from germline, CDR1 is SNHLY and CDR2 is FYNNEI. CDR3 length: 13 residues. Losses at the gene ends were 7 bases for V and 4 bases for J; bases not matched to a gene: 6. DNA of the CDR3: TGTGCCAGCAACAGGGGGAAAAGATACGAGCAGTACTTC. This gives the protein CASNRGKRYEQYF.

The CDR3 protein is CASSYSLGSYEQYF. Written as DNA, the CDR3 is TGTGCCAGCAGTTACTCGCTAGGGTCCTACGAGCAGTACTTC. The chain recombines TRBV6-5 with TRBJ2-7; unclear D gene. This CDR3 comprises 14 residues. CDR1 and CDR2 (germline): MNHEY, SVGAGI. V was trimmed by 0 bases and J by 1 base, leaving 7 bases between them.

The V gene is TRBV28, the J gene TRBJ2-5; 13 positions match TRBD2. Germline V gene sequence: CDR1 MDHEN, CDR2 SYDVKM. The CDR3 runs to 15 residues. V dropped 6 bases and J dropped 4; count of bases not matched to a gene: 5. The CDR3 loop reads CASSNGLAGVETQYF. Written as DNA, the CDR3 is TGTGCCAGCAGCAACGGACTAGCGGGAGTAGAGACCCAGTACTTC.

V usage is TRBV18 and J usage is TRBJ2-7, with TRBD2 matching over 11 bases. Germline CDR1 and CDR2: KGHSH and LQKENI. With 8 bases clipped from V and 0 bases from J, the junction kept 6 bases outside the gene matches. This CDR3 contains 15 residues. This CDR3 is CASGSGRAVSYEQYF. DNA for the CDR3: TGTGCCAGCGGTAGCGGGAGGGCCGTCTCCTACGAGCAGTACTTC.

The V gene is TRBV10-3, the J gene TRBJ2-5; 8 positions agree with TRBD1. This CDR3 comprises 16 residues. V was clipped by 6 bases and J by 4 bases; unmatched bases: 13. Germline CDR1 and CDR2: ENHRY and SYGVKD. CDR3 loop: CAISPMDLQGGETQYF. CDR3 in DNA: TGTGCCATCAGCCCTATGGATCTACAGGGGGGAGAGACCCAGTACTTC.

The chain combines TRBV7-2 with TRBJ2-7; D might be TRBD2 (6 bases). This CDR3 has 13 residues. Germline V lookup: CDR1 SGHTA, CDR2 FQGNSA. Trimming shortened V by 5 bases and J by 3 bases, and 11 bases separated the two germline ends. The CDR3, as DNA: TGTGCCAGCAGCCCCGGGACTTTCTACGAGCAGTACTTC. As protein: CASSPGTFYEQYF.

The chain links TRBV4-2 to TRBJ2-7; TRBD2 matches at 9 bases. CDR1 and CDR2 from the germline V gene are LGHNA and YNFKEQ. This CDR3 comprises 15 residues. J gave up 5 bases and V 4 bases, and 9 bases lay outside the gene matches. CDR3 coding DNA: TGTGCCAGCAGCCCCGCAGGTAGCGGGAGAGACGAGCAGTACTTC. It translates to CASSPAGSGRDEQYF.

The V and J genes are TRBV7-9 and TRBJ2-5; a weak D match, TRBD2 (7 bases). Germline CDR1 reads SEHNR; CDR2 reads FQNEAQ (reference sequence). This CDR3 has 14 amino acids. Deletions cut 4 bases from V and 2 bases from J, with 11 bases between. The CDR3 loop is CASSSQGGQETQYF. The CDR3 region has the DNA TGTGCCAGCAGCTCACAGGGAGGGCAAGAGACCCAGTACTTC.

J is TRBJ2-1 and V is TRBV11-2; D perhaps matches TRBD1 (6 bases). V lost 5 bases and J lost 7, with 21 bases in between. CDR3 length equals 16 residues. Germline CDR1 SGHAT, CDR2 FQNNGV. Here the CDR3 reads CASSLSGGLGWNEQFF. Here the CDR3 DNA reads TGTGCCAGCAGCCTCAGTGGGGGCCTAGGGTGGAATGAGCAGTTCTTC.

The J gene is TRBJ2-7, the V gene TRBV5-5; 7 bases line up with TRBD2. Looked up from germline, CDR1 is SGHKS and CDR2 is YYEKEE (reference sequence). CDR3 length equals 15 residues. Germline trimming cut 0 bases from V and 4 bases from J; bases unmatched to any gene: 7. This CDR3 reads CASSLAGGFMYEQYF. The CDR3 region has the DNA TGTGCCAGCAGCTTGGCGGGGGGATTTATGTACGAGCAGTACTTC.

The chain uses TRBV9 and TRBJ1-1, with TRBD1 matching 7 bases. This CDR3 has 13 residues. The V and J ends lost 4 bases and 1 base, in that order; junction bases with no gene match: 1. From germline, CDR1 is SGDLS and CDR2 YYNGEE. The CDR3 nucleotides read TGTGCCAGCAGCCCAGGGGGGAACACTGAAGCTTTCTTT. Translated: CASSPGGNTEAFF.

The chain joins TRBV7-3 to TRBJ2-5; a weak D match, TRBD2 (6 bases). The germline V gene has CDR1 SGHTA and CDR2 FQGTGA. The CDR3 consists of 14 residues. Between the trimmed V and J ends, which lost 4 bases and 4 bases, there was a span of 13 bases. The DNA of the CDR3 is TGTGCCAGCAGCTCCGGACTCGGGAGAGAGACCCAGTACTTC. This gives the protein CASSSGLGRETQYF.

The V call is TRBV5-4, the J call TRBJ2-1; no clear D. This CDR3 is 12 amino acids long. Trimming stripped 1 base from V and 5 bases from J, with 4 bases between. The germline gives CDR1 SGHNT, CDR2 YYREEE (reference sequence). The CDR3 DNA sequence: TGTGCCAGCAGCTTGTTGAACAATGAGCAGTTCTTC. It translates to CASSLLNNEQFF.

In its sample, this clone ranks as medium-sized. The chain links TRBV6-4 to TRBJ2-3; 10 bases are a match to TRBD2. Per germline, CDR1 MRHNA and CDR2 SNTAGT. The CDR3 has 15 residues. V was clipped by 4 bases and J by 1 base; unmatched bases: 2. CDR3 residues: CASSVLAGGTDTQYF. Written as DNA, the CDR3 is TGTGCCAGCAGTGTCCTAGCGGGGGGCACAGATACGCAGTATTTT.

V gene TRBV9 combines with J gene TRBJ2-1; tentative D call: TRBD2 (5 bases). Trimming shortened V by 5 bases and J by 8 bases, and 11 bases separated the two germline ends. From germline, CDR1 is SGDLS and CDR2 YYNGEE. The CDR3 has 12 residues. The CDR3 DNA reads as TGTGCCAGCAGTCAAGAGGGCTATGAGCAGTTCTTC. Translating it yields CASSQEGYEQFF. The full variable domain, in which reference TRBV9 and TRBJ2-1 provide the parts outside the CDR3, is DSGVTQTPKHLITATGQRVTLRCSPRSGDLSVYWYQQSLDQGLQFLIQYYNGEERAKGNILERFSAQQFPDLHSELNLSSLELGDSALYFCASSQEGYEQFFGPGTRLTVL.